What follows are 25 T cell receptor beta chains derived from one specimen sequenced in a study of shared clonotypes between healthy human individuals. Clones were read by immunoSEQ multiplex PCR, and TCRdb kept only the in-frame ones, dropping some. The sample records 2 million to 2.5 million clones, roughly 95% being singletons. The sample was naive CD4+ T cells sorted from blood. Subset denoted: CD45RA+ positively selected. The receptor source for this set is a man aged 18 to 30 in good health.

CDR3 in DNA: TGCGCCAGCAGTGAGGGACAGGGAAACCCTTCCTACGAGCAGTACTTC. Translated: CASSEGQGNPSYEQYF. The genes are TRBV10-1 and TRBJ2-7; 8 bases map to TRBD1. Germline V CDR1 and CDR2: WNHNN, SYGVQD (reference sequence). V shed 2 bases, J shed 1 base, and the junction held 7 bases outside the gene matches. CDR3 length: 16 amino acids.

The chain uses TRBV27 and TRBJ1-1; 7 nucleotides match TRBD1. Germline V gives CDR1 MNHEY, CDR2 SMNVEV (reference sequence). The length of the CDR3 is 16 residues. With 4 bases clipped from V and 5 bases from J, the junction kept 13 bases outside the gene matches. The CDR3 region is CASSYGPTGSETEAFF. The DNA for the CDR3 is TGTGCCAGCAGTTACGGGCCGACAGGGTCGGAGACTGAAGCTTTCTTT.

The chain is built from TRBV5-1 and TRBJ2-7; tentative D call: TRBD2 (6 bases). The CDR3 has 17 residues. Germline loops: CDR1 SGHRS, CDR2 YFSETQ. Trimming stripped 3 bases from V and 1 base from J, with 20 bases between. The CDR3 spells CASSSRREAQLSYEQYF. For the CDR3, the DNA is TGCGCCAGCAGCTCCCGCAGGGAGGCGCAGCTTTCCTACGAGCAGTACTTC.

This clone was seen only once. CDR3 nucleotide sequence: TGTGCCAGCAGCTTAGCGGATCTAACCGAGCAGTACTTC. It is translated as CASSLADLTEQYF. The chain is built from TRBV7-3 and TRBJ2-7; D not certain. The CDR3 is 13 residues long. Looked up from germline, CDR1 is SGHTA and CDR2 is FQGTGA. V was clipped by 2 bases and J by 6 bases, with 11 bases between them.

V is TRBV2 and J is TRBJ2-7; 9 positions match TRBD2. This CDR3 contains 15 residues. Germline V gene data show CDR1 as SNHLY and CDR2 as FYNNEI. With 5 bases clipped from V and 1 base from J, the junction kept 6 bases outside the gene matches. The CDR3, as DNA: TGTGCCAGCAGTAGGGCTCTAGCGGGGTCCTACGAGCAGTACTTC. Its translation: CASSRALAGSYEQYF.

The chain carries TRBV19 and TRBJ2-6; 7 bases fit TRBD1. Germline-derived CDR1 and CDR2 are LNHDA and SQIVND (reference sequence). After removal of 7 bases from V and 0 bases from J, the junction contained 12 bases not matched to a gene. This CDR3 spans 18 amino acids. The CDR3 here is CASTFWAGGSSGANVLTF. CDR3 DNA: TGTGCCAGTACCTTCTGGGCAGGGGGAAGCTCTGGGGCCAACGTCCTGACTTTC. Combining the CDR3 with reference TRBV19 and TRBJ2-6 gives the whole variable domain DGGITQSPKYLFRKEGQNVTLSCEQNLNHDAMYWYRQDPGQGLRLIYYSQIVNDFQKGDIAEGYSVSREKKESFPLTVTSAQKNPTAFYLCASTFWAGGSSGANVLTFGAGSRLTVL.

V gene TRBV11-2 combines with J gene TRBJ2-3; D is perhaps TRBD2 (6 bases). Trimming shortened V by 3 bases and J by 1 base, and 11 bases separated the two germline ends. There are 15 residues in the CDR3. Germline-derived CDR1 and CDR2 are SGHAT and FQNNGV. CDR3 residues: CASSFAGPRTDTQYF. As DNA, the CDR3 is TGTGCCAGCAGCTTCGCGGGACCCCGCACAGATACGCAGTATTTT.

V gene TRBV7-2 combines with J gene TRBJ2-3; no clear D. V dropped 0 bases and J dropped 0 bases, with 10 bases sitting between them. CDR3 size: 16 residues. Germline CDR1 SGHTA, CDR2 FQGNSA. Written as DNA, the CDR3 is TGTGCCAGCAGCTTAGCGGCGTTGACTAGCACAGATACGCAGTATTTT. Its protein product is CASSLAALTSTDTQYF.

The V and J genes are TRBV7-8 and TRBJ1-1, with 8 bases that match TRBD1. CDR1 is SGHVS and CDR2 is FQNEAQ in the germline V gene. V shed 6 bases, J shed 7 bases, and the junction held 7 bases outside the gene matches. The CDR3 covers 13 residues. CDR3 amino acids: CASSQDREVEAFF. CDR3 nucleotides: TGTGCCAGCAGTCAGGACAGGGAGGTTGAAGCTTTCTTT.

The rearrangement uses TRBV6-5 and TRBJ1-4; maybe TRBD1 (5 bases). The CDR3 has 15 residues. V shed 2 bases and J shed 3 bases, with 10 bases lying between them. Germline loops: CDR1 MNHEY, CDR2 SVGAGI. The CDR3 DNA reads TGTGCCAGCAGTTACAGGGGCAGTCCTAATGAAAAACTGTTTTTT. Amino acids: CASSYRGSPNEKLFF.

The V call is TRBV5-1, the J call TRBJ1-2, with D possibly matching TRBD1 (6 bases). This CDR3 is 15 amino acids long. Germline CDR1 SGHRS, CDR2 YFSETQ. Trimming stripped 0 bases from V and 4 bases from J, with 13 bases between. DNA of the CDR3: TGCGCCAGCAGCTTGGGGGACAACAAGGTCTATGGCTACACCTTC. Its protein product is CASSLGDNKVYGYTF.

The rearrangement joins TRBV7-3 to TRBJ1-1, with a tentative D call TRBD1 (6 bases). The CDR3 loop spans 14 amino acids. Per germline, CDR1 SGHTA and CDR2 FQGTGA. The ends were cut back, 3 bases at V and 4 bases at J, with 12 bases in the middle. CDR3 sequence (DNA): TGTGCCAGCAGCTTGGGGGGCTCGGTCACTGAAGCTTTCTTT. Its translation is CASSLGGSVTEAFF.

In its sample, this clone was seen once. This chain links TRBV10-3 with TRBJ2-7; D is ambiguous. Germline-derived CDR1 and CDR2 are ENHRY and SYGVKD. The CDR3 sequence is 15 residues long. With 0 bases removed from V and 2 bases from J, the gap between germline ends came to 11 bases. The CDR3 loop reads CAISESFAGTYEQYF. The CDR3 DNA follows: TGTGCCATCAGTGAGTCGTTTGCAGGTACCTACGAGCAGTACTTC.

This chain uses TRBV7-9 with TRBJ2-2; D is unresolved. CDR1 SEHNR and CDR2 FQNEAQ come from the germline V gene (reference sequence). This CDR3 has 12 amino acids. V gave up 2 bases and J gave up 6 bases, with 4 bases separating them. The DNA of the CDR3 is TGTGCCAGCAGCTTAAACCCCGGGGAGCTGTTTTTT. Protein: CASSLNPGELFF.

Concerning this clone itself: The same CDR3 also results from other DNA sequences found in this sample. This CDR3 is CASSPDRGNEQYF. The CDR3 DNA reads TGCGCCAGCAGCCCTGACAGGGGGAACGAGCAGTACTTC. V is TRBV5-1 and J is TRBJ2-7; 9 nucleotides match TRBD1. V was clipped by 4 bases and J by 5 bases; unmatched bases: 4. CDR1 and CDR2 (germline): SGHRS, YFSETQ. This CDR3 spans 13 amino acids. The full variable domain, completed using reference TRBV5-1 and TRBJ2-7, is KAGVTQTPRYLIKTRGQQVTLSCSPISGHRSVSWYQQTPGQGLQFLFEYFSETQRNKGNFPGRFSGRQFSNSRSEMNVSTLELGDSALYLCASSPDRGNEQYFGPGTRLTVT.

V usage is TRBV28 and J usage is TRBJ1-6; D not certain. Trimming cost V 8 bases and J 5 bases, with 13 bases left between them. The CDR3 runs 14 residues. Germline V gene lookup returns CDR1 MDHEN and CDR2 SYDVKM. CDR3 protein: CASRPGGDNSPLHF. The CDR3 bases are TGTGCCAGCCGCCCGGGCGGGGATAATTCACCCCTCCACTTT. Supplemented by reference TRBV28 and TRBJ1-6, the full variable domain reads DVKVTQSSRYLVKRTGEKVFLECVQDMDHENMFWYRQDPGLGLRLIYFSYDVKMKEKGDIPEGYSVSREKKERFSLILESASTNQTSMYLCASRPGGDNSPLHFGNGTRLTVT.

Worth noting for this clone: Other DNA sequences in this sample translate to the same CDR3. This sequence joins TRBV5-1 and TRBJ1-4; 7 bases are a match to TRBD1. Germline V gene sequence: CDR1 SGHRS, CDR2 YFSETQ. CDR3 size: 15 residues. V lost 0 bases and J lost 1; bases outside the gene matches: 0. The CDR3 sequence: CASSLAGGTNEKLFF. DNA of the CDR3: TGCGCCAGCAGCTTGGCAGGGGGAACTAATGAAAAACTGTTTTTT.

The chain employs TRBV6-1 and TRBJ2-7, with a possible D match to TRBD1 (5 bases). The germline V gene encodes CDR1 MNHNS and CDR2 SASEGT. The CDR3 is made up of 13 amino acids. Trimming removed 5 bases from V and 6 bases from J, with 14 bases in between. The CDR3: CASSLGARAEQYF. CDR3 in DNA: TGTGCCAGCAGTCTAGGCGCCAGGGCCGAGCAGTACTTC.

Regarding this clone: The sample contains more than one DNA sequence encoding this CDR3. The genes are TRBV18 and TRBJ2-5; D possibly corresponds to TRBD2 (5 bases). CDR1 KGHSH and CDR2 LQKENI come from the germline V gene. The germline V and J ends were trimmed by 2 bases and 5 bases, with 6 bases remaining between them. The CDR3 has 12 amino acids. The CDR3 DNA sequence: TGTGCCAGCTCACCAGAGCGGGAGACCCAGTACTTC. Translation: CASSPERETQYF.

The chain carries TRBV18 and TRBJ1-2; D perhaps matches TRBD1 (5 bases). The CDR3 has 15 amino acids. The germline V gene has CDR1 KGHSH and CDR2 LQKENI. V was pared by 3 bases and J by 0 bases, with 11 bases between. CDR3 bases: TGTGCCAGCTCACCGGGGCCCTCAGCTAACTATGGCTACACCTTC. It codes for CASSPGPSANYGYTF.

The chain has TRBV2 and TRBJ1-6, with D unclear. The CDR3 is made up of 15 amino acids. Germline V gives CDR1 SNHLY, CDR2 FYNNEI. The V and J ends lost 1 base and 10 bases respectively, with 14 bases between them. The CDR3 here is CASSEVPGGRSPLHF. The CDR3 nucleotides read TGTGCCAGCAGTGAAGTCCCGGGAGGCCGATCACCCCTCCACTTT.

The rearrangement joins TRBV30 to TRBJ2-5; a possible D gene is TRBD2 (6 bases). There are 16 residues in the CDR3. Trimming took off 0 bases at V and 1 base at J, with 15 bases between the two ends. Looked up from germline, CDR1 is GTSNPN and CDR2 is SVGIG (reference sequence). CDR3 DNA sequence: TGTGCCTGGAGTGTACGGGGGAGACCCCTCCAAGAGACCCAGTACTTC. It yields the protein CAWSVRGRPLQETQYF.

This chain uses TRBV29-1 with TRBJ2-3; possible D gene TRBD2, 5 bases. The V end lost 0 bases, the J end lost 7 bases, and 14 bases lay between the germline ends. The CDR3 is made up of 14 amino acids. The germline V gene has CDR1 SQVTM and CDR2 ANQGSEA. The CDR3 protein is CSVEDEVPGNTQYF. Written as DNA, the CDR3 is TGCAGCGTTGAAGATGAGGTTCCGGGAAATACGCAGTATTTT.

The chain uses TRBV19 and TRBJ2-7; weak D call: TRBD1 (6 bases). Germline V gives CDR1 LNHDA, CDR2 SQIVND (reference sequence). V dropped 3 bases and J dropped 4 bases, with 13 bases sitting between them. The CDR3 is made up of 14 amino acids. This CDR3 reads CASSIQTGQYEQYF. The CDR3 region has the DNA TGTGCCAGTAGTATTCAAACAGGGCAGTACGAGCAGTACTTC.

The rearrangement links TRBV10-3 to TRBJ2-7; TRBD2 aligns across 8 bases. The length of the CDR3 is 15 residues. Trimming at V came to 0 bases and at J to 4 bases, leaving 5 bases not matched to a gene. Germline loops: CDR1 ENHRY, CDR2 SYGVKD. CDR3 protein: CAISESSGAVYEQYF. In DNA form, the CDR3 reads TGTGCCATCAGTGAGTCTAGCGGGGCCGTGTACGAGCAGTACTTC.